A selection of T cell receptor beta chains follows, all from one sample in a study of blood T cells in healthy people across ages. TCRdb reanalysed the 5' RACE reads using MiXCR and keeps one entry per CDR3 protein. The sample consists of 870,000 or so distinct CDR3 sequences, about 28% of them appearing once. Sequenced input: blood. These receptors were obtained from a woman of 80 years or more in good health. CDR3s include the opening cysteine and the closing phenylalanine or tryptophan. The D gene is left open where the match is weak. Expanded clones are given a class, and other clones once, few, many or no size at all.

j_call d_call cdr3_length v_call clone_size cdr3_aa cdr3_nt
TRBJ1-1 TRBD1 13 TRBV29-1 - CSTRQGARTEAFF TGCAGCACGCGACAGGGGGCGCGCACTGAAGCTTTCTTT
TRBJ1-1 - 14 TRBV6-1 once CASRTRTVNTEAFF TGTGCCAGCAGGACCCGGACGGTGAACACTGAAGCTTTCTTT
TRBJ2-7 - 15 TRBV28 many CASSTTGEGRYEQYF TGTGCCAGCAGCACGACAGGGGAGGGGAGGTACGAGCAGTACTTC
TRBJ2-3 - 14 TRBV19 - CASSIEDSTDTQYF TGTGCCAGTAGTATAGAGGACAGCACAGATACGCAGTATTTT
TRBJ1-3 - 14 TRBV9 - CASSVRPSGNTIYF TGTGCCAGCAGCGTACGACCCTCTGGAAACACCATATATTTT
TRBJ1-1 TRBD1 16 TRBV6-5 - CASSSRYRGQSSEAFF TGTGCCAGCAGTTCTCGGTACAGGGGTCAGTCCTCTGAAGCTTTCTTT
TRBJ2-1 - 15 TRBV7-3 - CASSPGPGGGDEQFF TGTGCCAGCAGCCCAGGCCCCGGAGGGGGCGATGAGCAGTTCTTC
TRBJ1-1 - 13 TRBV7-9 - CASSQTLFTEAFF TGTGCCAGCAGCCAGACGTTGTTCACTGAAGCTTTCTTT
TRBJ2-5 - 14 TRBV12-3/TRBV12-4 many CASTVRDRKETQYF TGTGCCAGCACCGTGCGGGACAGAAAAGAGACCCAGTACTTC
TRBJ2-5 TRBD1 15 TRBV5-1 once CASSLTGAHQETQYF TGCGCCAGCAGCTTGACAGGGGCCCACCAAGAGACCCAGTACTTC
TRBJ2-5 TRBD1 13 TRBV6-6 many CASSYWDSETQYF TGTGCCAGCAGTTATTGGGACAGTGAGACCCAGTACTTC
TRBJ1-1 - 15 TRBV5-8 once CASSTRWGVNTEAFF TGTGCCAGCAGCACGCGATGGGGAGTAAACACTGAAGCTTTCTTT
TRBJ1-5 - 17 TRBV7-2 few CASSLRAGSGSNQPQHF TGTGCCAGCAGCTTACGAGCGGGGTCGGGAAGCAATCAGCCCCAGCATTTT
TRBJ2-7 TRBD1 16 TRBV6-2/TRBV6-3 many CASSYRDRGLHYEQYF TGTGCCAGCAGTTACCGCGACAGGGGACTTCACTACGAGCAGTACTTC
TRBJ2-1 TRBD2 14 TRBV18 - CASSSSGSYNEQFF TGTGCCAGCTCTTCTAGCGGCTCCTACAATGAGCAGTTCTTC
TRBJ2-1 TRBD2 14 TRBV5-1 many CASADGGGNDEQFF TGCGCCAGCGCGGACGGGGGGGGCAACGATGAGCAGTTCTTC
TRBJ1-5 - 15 TRBV6-5 few CASSYRSQGGQPQHF TGTGCCAGCAGTTATCGTTCGCAGGGAGGTCAGCCCCAGCATTTT
TRBJ2-6 - 17 TRBV7-3 - CASSQDKGYSGANVLTF TGCGCCAGCAGCCAAGATAAAGGATACTCTGGGGCCAACGTCCTGACTTTC
TRBJ1-2 - 13 TRBV5-4 many CASSFSGERGYTF TGTGCCAGCAGCTTCTCCGGGGAGCGGGGCTACACCTTC
TRBJ1-5 - 21 TRBV21-1 - CASSKVVKRTGSYMASQPQHF TGTGCCAGCAGCAAAGTGGTAAAACGGACAGGGTCTTATATGGCGAGTCAGCCCCAGCATTTT
TRBJ2-3 - 15 TRBV7-2 many CASSAFSGLWDTQYF TGTGCCAGCAGCGCATTTAGCGGTCTGTGGGATACGCAGTATTTT
TRBJ2-7 TRBD1 16 TRBV5-5 - CASSLGIGTGGREQYF TGTGCCAGCAGCTTGGGGATTGGGACAGGCGGTAGGGAGCAGTACTTC
TRBJ1-5 - 14 TRBV12-3/TRBV12-4 few CASSKKQDNQPQHF TGTGCCAGCAGTAAAAAACAGGACAATCAGCCCCAGCATTTT
TRBJ2-7 TRBD1 16 TRBV7-2 - CASSPWTGGYLYEQYF TGTGCCAGCAGCCCCTGGACAGGGGGGTACCTCTACGAGCAGTACTTC
TRBJ2-1 - 15 TRBV7-2 many CASSPRNIQGNEQFF TGTGCCAGCAGCCCTCGCAACATACAGGGTAATGAGCAGTTCTTC
TRBJ1-6 - 18 TRBV6-5 - CASSYGQRWSVGNSPLHF TGTGCCAGCAGTTACGGCCAAAGGTGGAGTGTAGGTAATTCACCCCTCCACTTT
TRBJ2-5 TRBD1 16 TRBV19 - CASSAQGAAGRETQYF TGTGCCAGTAGCGCACAGGGGGCGGCCGGTAGGGAGACCCAGTACTTC
TRBJ2-5 - 16 TRBV24-1 many CATSDQGQSLGETQYF TGTGCCACCAGTGACCAAGGACAGTCCTTGGGAGAGACCCAGTACTTC
TRBJ2-5 - 14 TRBV7-9 many CASSNRAFQETQYF TGTGCCAGCAGCAACAGGGCCTTCCAAGAGACCCAGTACTTC
TRBJ2-2 TRBD2 14 TRBV20-1 once CSALAGGNTGELFF TGCAGTGCCCTAGCGGGGGGTAACACCGGGGAGCTGTTTTTT
TRBJ2-7 - 15 TRBV6-1 many CASSYTGFNSYEQYF TGTGCCAGCAGTTATACAGGGTTCAACTCCTACGAGCAGTACTTC
TRBJ1-3 - 14 TRBV6-5 few CASSYIGSGNTIYF TGTGCCAGCAGTTACATCGGTTCCGGAAACACCATATATTTT
TRBJ1-3 - 13 TRBV30 - CAWSVGSGNTIYF TGTGCCTGGAGTGTGGGCAGTGGAAACACCATATATTTT
TRBJ2-7 TRBD2 14 TRBV18 few CASSPSGGVSEQYF TGTGCCAGCTCACCGAGCGGGGGGGTCTCCGAGCAGTACTTC
TRBJ1-4 TRBD1 12 TRBV7-9 many CASSRNQGELFF TGTGCCAGCAGCCGGAACCAGGGGGAACTGTTTTTT
TRBJ1-3 - 16 TRBV13 - CASSWGQNSKGNTIYF TGTGCCAGCAGCTGGGGACAAAATAGCAAGGGAAACACCATATATTTT
TRBJ1-1 - 13 TRBV5-4 few CASTRTHGGEAFF TGTGCCAGCACCCGGACCCATGGTGGGGAAGCTTTCTTT
TRBJ1-6 - 15 TRBV4-1 - CASSPNGRPESPLHF TGCGCCAGCAGCCCAAATGGACGGCCGGAATCACCCCTCCACTTT
TRBJ2-5 - 14 TRBV6-1 many CASTVDRTQETQYF TGTGCCAGCACCGTAGACAGGACCCAAGAGACCCAGTACTTC
TRBJ2-3 TRBD1 15 TRBV3-1 many CASSATGGSADTQYF TGTGCCAGCAGCGCCACAGGGGGCAGCGCAGATACGCAGTATTTT
TRBJ1-5 - 14 TRBV28 few CASSLVRRNQPQHF TGTGCCAGCAGTTTAGTCCGGCGGAATCAGCCCCAGCATTTT
TRBJ1-4 - 14 TRBV27 - CASSNGSPNEKLFF TGTGCCAGCAGTAATGGGTCGCCTAATGAAAAACTGTTTTTT
TRBJ2-7 TRBD1 13 TRBV27 many CASSLSAGGGQYF TGTGCCAGCAGTTTATCCGCAGGGGGCGGGCAGTACTTC
TRBJ2-1 - 11 TRBV18 many CASSKIDEQFF TGTGCCAGCTCCAAGATTGATGAGCAGTTCTTC
TRBJ2-7 - 11 TRBV28 many CASRDKYEQYF TGTGCCAGCAGGGACAAATACGAGCAGTACTTC
TRBJ1-6 - 16 TRBV20-1 few CSARVPGATYNSPLHF TGCAGTGCTAGAGTTCCGGGGGCGACCTATAATTCACCCCTCCACTTT
TRBJ1-2 TRBD1 13 TRBV20-1 few CSASSRGDYGYTF TGCAGTGCTAGCTCCAGGGGGGACTATGGCTACACCTTC
TRBJ1-2 TRBD1 14 TRBV29-1 many CSVEDQRRGDGYTF TGCAGCGTTGAAGATCAGCGCAGGGGGGATGGCTACACCTTC
TRBJ2-5 TRBD1 15 TRBV5-6 - CASSSGQGMGNEQYF TGTGCCAGCAGCTCGGGACAGGGAATGGGCAATGAGCAGTACTTC
TRBJ1-1 - 15 TRBV7-9 - CASSPGLSLNTEAFF TGTGCCAGCAGCCCAGGCCTGTCACTGAACACTGAAGCTTTCTTT
TRBJ2-3 TRBD1 14 TRBV27 - CASRLQGARDTQYF TGTGCCAGCAGACTACAGGGGGCGCGAGATACGCAGTATTTT